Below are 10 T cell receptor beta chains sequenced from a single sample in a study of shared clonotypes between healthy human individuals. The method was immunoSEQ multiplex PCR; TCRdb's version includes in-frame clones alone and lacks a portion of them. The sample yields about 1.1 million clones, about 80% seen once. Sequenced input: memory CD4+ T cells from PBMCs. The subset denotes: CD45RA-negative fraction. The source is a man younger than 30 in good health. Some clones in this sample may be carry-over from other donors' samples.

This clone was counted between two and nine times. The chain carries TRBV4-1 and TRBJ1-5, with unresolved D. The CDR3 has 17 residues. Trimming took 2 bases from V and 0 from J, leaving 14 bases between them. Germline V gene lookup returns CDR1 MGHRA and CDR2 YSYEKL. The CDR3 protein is CASSQIDMGLSNQPQHF. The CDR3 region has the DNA TGCGCCAGCAGCCAAATAGACATGGGTCTTAGCAATCAGCCCCAGCATTTT.

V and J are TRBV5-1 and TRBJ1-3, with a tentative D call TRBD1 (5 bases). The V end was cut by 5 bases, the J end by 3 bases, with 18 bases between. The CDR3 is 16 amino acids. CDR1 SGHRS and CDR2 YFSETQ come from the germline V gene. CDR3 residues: CASRRAGTESGNTIYF. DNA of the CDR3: TGCGCCAGCAGGCGTGCAGGGACCGAGAGTGGAAACACCATATATTTT.

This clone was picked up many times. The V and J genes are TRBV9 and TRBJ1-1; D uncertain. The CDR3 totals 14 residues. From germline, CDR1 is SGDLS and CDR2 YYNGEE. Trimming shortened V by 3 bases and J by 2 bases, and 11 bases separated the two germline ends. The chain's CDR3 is CASSAIADNTEAFF. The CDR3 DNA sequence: TGTGCCAGCAGCGCAATAGCAGATAACACTGAAGCTTTCTTT.

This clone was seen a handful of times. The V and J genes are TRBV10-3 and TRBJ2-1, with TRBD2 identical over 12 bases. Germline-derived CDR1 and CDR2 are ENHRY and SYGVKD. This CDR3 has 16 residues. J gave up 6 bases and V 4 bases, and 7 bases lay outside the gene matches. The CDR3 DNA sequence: TGTGCCATCAGTGGACCTAGCGGGAGGGCCTCCAATGAGCAGTTCTTC. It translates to CAISGPSGRASNEQFF.

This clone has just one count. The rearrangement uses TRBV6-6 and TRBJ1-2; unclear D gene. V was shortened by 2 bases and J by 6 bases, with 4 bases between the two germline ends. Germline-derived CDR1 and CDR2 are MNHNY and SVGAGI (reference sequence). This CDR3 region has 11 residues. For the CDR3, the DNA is TGTGCCAGCAGTTACGGAGATGGCTACACCTTC. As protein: CASSYGDGYTF.

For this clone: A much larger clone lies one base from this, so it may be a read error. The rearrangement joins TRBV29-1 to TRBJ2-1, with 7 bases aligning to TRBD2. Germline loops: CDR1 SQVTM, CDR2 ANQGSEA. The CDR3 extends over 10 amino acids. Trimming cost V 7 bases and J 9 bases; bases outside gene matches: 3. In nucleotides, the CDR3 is TGCAGCGGGGGAGGGACTGAGCAGTTCTTC. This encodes CSGGGTEQFF.

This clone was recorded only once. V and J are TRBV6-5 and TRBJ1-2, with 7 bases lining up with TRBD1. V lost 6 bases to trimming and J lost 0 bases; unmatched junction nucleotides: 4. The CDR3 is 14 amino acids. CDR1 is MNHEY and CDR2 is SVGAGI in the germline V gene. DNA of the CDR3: TGTGCCAGCAGCATAGGGACAGCTAACTATGGCTACACCTTC. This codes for CASSIGTANYGYTF.

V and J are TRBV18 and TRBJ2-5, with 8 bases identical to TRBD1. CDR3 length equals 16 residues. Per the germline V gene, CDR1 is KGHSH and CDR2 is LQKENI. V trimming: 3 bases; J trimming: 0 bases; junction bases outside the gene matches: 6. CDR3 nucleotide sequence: TGTGCCAGCTCACCTTCGGGACAGGAATACCAAGAGACCCAGTACTTC. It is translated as CASSPSGQEYQETQYF.

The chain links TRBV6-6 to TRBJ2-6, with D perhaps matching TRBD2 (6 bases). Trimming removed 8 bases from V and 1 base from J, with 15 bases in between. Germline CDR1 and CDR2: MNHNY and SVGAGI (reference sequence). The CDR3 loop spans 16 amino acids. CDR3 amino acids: CASSRGLGSGANVLTF. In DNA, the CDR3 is TGTGCCAGCTCCCGGGGACTGGGTTCTGGGGCCAACGTCCTGACTTTC.

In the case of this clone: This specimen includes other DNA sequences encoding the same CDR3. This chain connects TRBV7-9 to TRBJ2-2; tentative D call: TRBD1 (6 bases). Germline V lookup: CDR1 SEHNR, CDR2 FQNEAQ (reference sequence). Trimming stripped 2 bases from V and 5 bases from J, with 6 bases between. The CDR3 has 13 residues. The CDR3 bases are TGTGCCAGCAGCTTAAGGGGGACCGGGGAGCTGTTTTTT. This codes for CASSLRGTGELFF.